The clone carrying this T cell receptor (beta chain) has ten or more counts. Its antigen is not identified. In every sequencing run, more than 200 million TCR-beta sequences were generated from 15-18 subjects. TCRdb re-derived calls from the 5' RACE reads in MiXCR, one entry per CDR3 protein. The sample yields more than 70,000 distinct CDR3 sequences, more than 8.5% seen once. As for time point: longitudinal time-point 1 (baseline). The length of the CDR3 is 13 residues. Germline-derived CDR1 and CDR2 are MNHNY and SVGAGI (reference sequence). The ends were cut back, 6 bases at V and 7 bases at J, with 12 bases in the middle. These data come from a study of neurological immune-mediated disorders. Findings of the study overall: Sharing of CDR3 amino acid sequences among expanded clones across subjects was absent, suggesting private repertoires in all groups.

The J gene is TRBJ1-4, the V gene TRBV6-6; D call uncertain. The sequenced sample consisted of PBMCs. The receptor comes from a man aged 25 to 40 in good health. The CDR3 loop is CASSLSDGEKLFF. CDR3 sequence (DNA): TGTGCCAGCAGCCTCTCAGACGGTGAAAAACTGTTTTTT.